Listed below are T cell receptor beta chains from one sample, sequenced in a study of T cells in Graves' hyperthyroidism and ophthalmopathy. TCRdb re-called the multiplex PCR reads through MiXCR, storing one row per CDR3 protein. The table shows roughly 510,000 distinct CDR3 sequences, with 46% occurring only once. The sequenced material came from peripheral blood or thyroid tissue (not recorded which). The receptor source for this set is an adult woman with Graves' disease, either hyperthyroidism or ophthalmopathy (not recorded which). Each CDR3 is given with its conserved first and last residue. The order of the fields is D gene, J gene, V gene, clone size, CDR3 DNA, CDR3 protein. The D gene is left open where the match is weak. Size is stated for part of the rows, as once, few or many counts, or as a class when the clone is expanded.

>-|TRBJ1-6|TRBV20-1|many
TGCAGTGCCTTGACGGGACTCGCTAATTCACCCCTCCACTTT
CSALTGLANSPLHF
>-|TRBJ2-5|TRBV29-1|once
TGCAGCAGTGCTTCCAGTACCCAAGAGACCCAGTACTTC
CSSASSTQETQYF
>TRBD1|TRBJ1-5|TRBV2|once
TGTGCCAGCAGTGTACCGGGACAGGGGGTTAGCAATCAGCCCCAGCATTTT
CASSVPGQGVSNQPQHF
>-|TRBJ1-5|TRBV2|many
TGTGCCAGCAGTGAAGAGTTCGGGTTGCCCCAGCATTTT
CASSEEFGLPQHF
>TRBD1|TRBJ2-7|TRBV3-1|-
TGTGCCAGCAGCCAAGCCACCGGGACAGGCTACGAGCAGTACTTC
CASSQATGTGYEQYF
>TRBD1|TRBJ2-5|TRBV7-8|-
TGTGCCAGCAGCTTCCCTGGACAGGGGATCCAAGAGACCCAGTACTTC
CASSFPGQGIQETQYF
>TRBD1|TRBJ1-2|TRBV25-1|once
TGTGCCAGCAGCACCGGGACAGGCGCCTATGGCTACACCTTC
CASSTGTGAYGYTF
>TRBD1|TRBJ2-7|TRBV6-1|-
TGTGCCAGCAGTGAAGAGAGACAGGGTGACGAGCAGTACTTC
CASSEERQGDEQYF
>TRBD2|TRBJ2-7|TRBV25-1|-
TGTGCCAGCAGTGAATTGAGTAGCAGCCAAGATGGGACTACCTACGCCTACGAGCAGTACTTC
CASSELSSSQDGTTYAYEQYF
>TRBD2|TRBJ2-7|TRBV20-1|-
TGCAGTGCTTGGATAGCGGGAGGCGAGCAGTACTTC
CSAWIAGGEQYF
>-|TRBJ2-5|TRBV29-1|-
TGCAGCGTTGGAAGACAGATCCAAGCGACCCAGTACTTC
CSVGRQIQATQYF
>-|TRBJ1-2|TRBV24-1|once
TGTGCCACCAGTGATTTGCGGGGAGGCTATGGCTACACCTTC
CATSDLRGGYGYTF
>-|TRBJ1-2|TRBV29-1|once
TGCAGCGTTGAAGGGGGAACAGTAGACTATGGCTACACCTTC
CSVEGGTVDYGYTF
>-|TRBJ2-1|TRBV2|few
TGTGCCAGCAGTCCAAGGAACTCCTACAATGAGCAGTTCTTC
CASSPRNSYNEQFF
>-|TRBJ1-6|TRBV7-2|-
TGTGCCAGCAGCTTGATGGCTTTCGGCAGGGCACCCCTCCACTTT
CASSLMAFGRAPLHF